This TCR beta chain appears in the sequencing data of a study of shared clonotypes between healthy human individuals. Original handling: Without quality scores, immunoSEQ junctional reads could not be filtered like full-length reads. Method: immunoSEQ multiplex PCR; TCRdb's copy keeps in-frame clones and lacks some. V, J and clone size are those of that table, while D and trimming were read from the DNA. The sample lists roughly 680,000 clones, over 55% occurring once. CDR1 is MGHDK and CDR2 is SYGVNS in the germline V gene. V was clipped by 4 bases and J by 1 base; unmatched bases: 7. This CDR3 contains 16 residues.

This receptor was identified in a woman in her thirties in good health. J is TRBJ2-5 and V is TRBV25-1, with 9 bases that match TRBD1. The specimen was memory CD4+ T cells sorted from blood. Sample subset: CD45RA-negative fraction. The CDR3 coding sequence is TGTGCCAGCAGTGGAGGGGACAGGGCCAGCCAAGAGACCCAGTACTTC. It is translated as CASSGGDRASQETQYF. Full variable domain (missing parts from reference TRBV25-1 and TRBJ2-5): EADIYQTPRYLVIGTGKKITLECSQTMGHDKMYWYQQDPGMELHLIHYSYGVNSTEKGDLSSESTVSRIRTEHFPLTLESARPSHTSQYLCASSGGDRASQETQYFGPGTRLLVL.